This TCR beta chain was retrieved from a study of Ad26.COV2.S vaccination and SARS-CoV-2 variants. Clones were sequenced by immunoSEQ multiplex PCR, and TCRdb holds only the in-frame ones, with some missing. The sample comprises about 680,000 clones, around 92% of which are singletons, and roughly 1.5% rests with the top ten. The treatment was: approximately 18 received Ad26.COV2.S at low or high dose, single or two shots; five or six received placebo; per-sample allocation not given. Samples came from day 63 after the first vaccine or placebo injection. With respect to this clone: Its antigen is undetermined.

Study findings and constraints: Spike-specific TCR breadth in vaccine recipients exceeded that seen in placebo recipients. The TCR breadth and depth analyses may have understated or missed part of the total T cell responses.

CDR1 is MNHNY and CDR2 is SVGAGI in the germline V gene (reference sequence). The CDR3 consists of 16 residues. Trimming took 5 bases from V and 2 from J, leaving 15 bases between them. The source is a person aged 18-65 years who received the Ad26.COV2.S COVID-19 vaccine or a placebo. The chain has TRBV6-6 and TRBJ2-2; no clear D. The sample was peripheral blood, taken in a trial of Ad26.COV2.S vaccine versus placebo. CDR3 region: CASSQWPGENTGELFF. The CDR3 coding sequence is TGTGCCAGCAGTCAGTGGCCCGGCGAAAACACCGGGGAGCTGTTTTTT.